The clone carrying this T cell receptor beta chain was found many times. Its antigen is unknown. Template-switch 5'RACE cDNA synthesis added a 10-nucleotide unique molecular identifier. TCRdb reanalysed the 5' RACE reads using MiXCR and keeps one entry per CDR3 protein. The data contain about 16,000 distinct CDR3 sequences, about 15% of them singletons. The CDR3 consists of 14 residues. V lost 5 bases and J 4 bases, leaving 12 bases between the germline ends. Germline V gene data show CDR1 as SGHRS and CDR2 as YFSETQ. The unsorted libraries were prepared from 2 million PBMCs (stored at -80 C). This sample stems from a study of neurological immune-mediated disorders. The study's findings and limits: In HTLV-1-associated myelopathy, TCR clonal expansion was greatest, and in multiple sclerosis it was least, below healthy controls.

Sequencing was performed on PBMCs. The source is a man aged 60-69 years with HTLV-1-associated myelopathy (HAM/TSP). The chain is built from TRBV5-1 and TRBJ1-4; no firm D call. This CDR3 is CASRDQAVNEKLFF. CDR3 nucleotides: TGCGCCAGCAGGGACCAGGCGGTTAATGAAAAACTGTTTTTT.